This TCR beta chain is drawn from a study of blood T cell repertoires in COVID-19. Study-level background: Collection of acute and convalescent COVID-19 samples took place in the United States, Italy and Spain.

Those who participated ranged in age from 18 to 89 years and resided in 20 to 25 US areas. In Cohort 3, a recovered donor had either two negative PCRs, clearance, or symptom resolution. Methods used by the authors: Using reference gene primer amplification, nucleated cell counts were estimated. Measured with immunoSEQ multiplex PCR; TCRdb has only the in-frame clones, and not every one. The DNA gave D and trimming, while V, J and clone size come from that table. The data contain 250,000 to 350,000 clones, roughly 90% of them singletons. CDR3 length: 16 residues. Trimming cost V 4 bases and J 0 bases, with 15 bases left between them. Germline V lookup: CDR1 MNHEY, CDR2 SMNVEV (reference sequence).

The rearrangement joins TRBV27 to TRBJ1-2; tentative D call: TRBD1 (6 bases). The clonotype originates from a woman in her twenties or thirties who had recovered from COVID-19. Sequenced material: PBMCs or T cells enriched from blood (not recorded which). CDR3 loop: CASSSVRTEPNYGYTF. The CDR3 nucleotides are TGTGCCAGCAGTTCAGTTCGGACAGAACCTAACTATGGCTACACCTTC.